Listed below are T cell receptor beta chains from one sample, sequenced in a study of blood T cell repertoires in COVID-19. Profiled with immunoSEQ multiplex PCR; TCRdb holds only in-frame clones, not every one. The table lists 85,000 to 100,000 clones, approximately 83% of them singletons. Sequences were obtained from peripheral blood. The receptors come from a man aged 60-69 years with acute or convalescent COVID-19. CDR3s include the opening cysteine and the closing phenylalanine or tryptophan. The order of the fields is V gene, J gene, clone size, D gene, CDR3 DNA, CDR3 protein. D genes are given only for firm matches. Not every row has a clone size; where given, it reads once, few, many or a size class.

TRBV5-4	TRBJ2-3	once	TRBD1	TGTGCCAGCAGCCCGGGACAGGGGCGGGATACGCAGTATTTT	CASSPGQGRDTQYF
TRBV7-6	TRBJ1-5	.	.	TGTGCCAGCAGCTTAGGTCAGGGGTTTAGCAATCAGCCCCAGCATTTT	CASSLGQGFSNQPQHF
TRBV3-1/TRBV3-2	TRBJ1-6	.	.	TGTGCCAGCAGCCAAGGAAGGGGTCGTTCACCCCTCCACTTT	CASSQGRGRSPLHF
TRBV21-1	TRBJ2-1	.	.	TGTGCCAGCGCACTAGCCGGATCCTGCAATGAGCAGTTCTTC	CASALAGSCNEQFF
TRBV30	TRBJ2-7	few	TRBD1	TGTGCCTGGAGAGCGGGACAGGGTGTGGACGAGCAGTACTTC	CAWRAGQGVDEQYF
TRBV6-5	TRBJ1-1	few	TRBD1	TGTGCCAGCAGGAATGACAGGGGTGAAGCTTTCTTT	CASRNDRGEAFF
TRBV7-3	TRBJ2-6	.	TRBD1	TGTGCCAGCAGCTCCAGACAGGGCCCTCCCTCTGGGGCCAACGTCCTGACTTTC	CASSSRQGPPSGANVLTF
TRBV18	TRBJ1-1	.	.	TGTGCCAGCTCACCTAGGGGCAACACTGAAGCTTTCTTT	CASSPRGNTEAFF
TRBV19	TRBJ2-7	.	TRBD2	TGTGCCAGTAGTGCCTCGGGGGGCGAGCAGTACTTC	CASSASGGEQYF
TRBV7-2	TRBJ1-6	.	.	TGTGCCAGCAGCTTAGCTAGCTATAATTCACCCCTCCACTTT	CASSLASYNSPLHF
TRBV9	TRBJ1-2	.	.	TGTGCCAGCAGCCCCCAATTCGGGGGGCTGTCCACCTTC	CASSPQFGGLSTF
TRBV5-6	TRBJ2-1	.	.	TGTGCCAGCAGCTTGGGCCCAGCCTACAATGAGCAGTTCTTC	CASSLGPAYNEQFF
TRBV29-1	TRBJ1-1	.	.	TGCAGCGCAGGGACTCGGGACACTGAAGCTTTCTTT	CSAGTRDTEAFF
TRBV5-1	TRBJ2-4	.	.	TGCGCCAGCAGCTTGGGCCAGGGAATCTCCAAAAACATTCAGTACTTC	CASSLGQGISKNIQYF
TRBV10-2	TRBJ2-5	.	.	TGCGCCAGCGCAGACCCAGGCAGGACCCAGTACTTC	CASADPGRTQYF
TRBV19	TRBJ1-5	once	.	TGTGCCAGTACCCCACCCCTCACTGACAGGTATAGCAATCAGCCCCAGCATTTT	CASTPPLTDRYSNQPQHF
TRBV20-1	TRBJ2-1	.	TRBD2	TGCAGTGCTAGTAACGCTCTTAGCGGGAGAAATGAGCAGTTCTTC	CSASNALSGRNEQFF
TRBV10-3	TRBJ2-7	once	TRBD1	TGTGCCATCAGTGACCAGGGACAGGGGGGGTACGAGCAGTACTTC	CAISDQGQGGYEQYF
TRBV30	TRBJ1-2	once	TRBD1	TGTGCCTGGATACCGGACAGGGCGGGTTATGGCTACACCTTC	CAWIPDRAGYGYTF
TRBV30	TRBJ1-2	.	TRBD1	TGTGCCTGGAGTCCAGGGGGCATCTATGGCTACACCTTC	CAWSPGGIYGYTF
TRBV24-1	TRBJ1-1	.	TRBD1	TGTGCCACCAGTGACCATGGGACAGGGGGACAAATGAACACTGAAGCTTTCTTT	CATSDHGTGGQMNTEAFF
TRBV7-9	TRBJ2-3	.	.	TGTGCCAGCAGCTTGCATGGGGGCGCGACAGATACGCAGTATTTT	CASSLHGGATDTQYF
TRBV5-1	TRBJ1-4	.	.	TGCGCCAGCAGCCAGGACAGCGGAAGAGCAACTAATGAAAAACTGTTTTTT	CASSQDSGRATNEKLFF
TRBV19	TRBJ2-3	.	TRBD1	TGTGCCAGTAGTATAAGAGGCAGGGGGCTTAAAGATACGCAGTATTTT	CASSIRGRGLKDTQYF
TRBV19	TRBJ1-2	.	TRBD1	TGTGCCAGTAGTATTTGGGGACAGGGGAACCGCTACACCTTC	CASSIWGQGNRYTF
TRBV7-9	TRBJ2-3	.	.	TGTGCCAGCAGCTTAGTTGGCGGAACAGATACGCAGTATTTT	CASSLVGGTDTQYF
TRBV19	TRBJ2-1	once	TRBD2	TGTGCCTCGAATCAGCGGGGGGGTTCTAATGAGCAGTTCTTC	CASNQRGGSNEQFF
TRBV19	TRBJ1-3	.	TRBD1	TGTGCCAGTAGTATGGGGACAGGAGGATCTGGAAACACCATATATTTT	CASSMGTGGSGNTIYF
TRBV5-1	TRBJ2-1	.	TRBD1	TGCGCCAGCAGCCAATACGAGGGGGCCGAGCAGTTCTTC	CASSQYEGAEQFF
TRBV5-8	TRBJ2-7	few	.	TGTGCCACCAACAAGGGGCTGAGGGAGCAGTACTTC	CATNKGLREQYF
TRBV10-3	TRBJ1-6	.	TRBD1	TGTGCCATCAGGATACAGGGGATTCAAAATTCACCCCTCCACTTT	CAIRIQGIQNSPLHF
TRBV7-2	TRBJ2-7	.	TRBD2	TGTGCCAGCAGCTCCCGGGACTACTCCTACGAGCAGTACTTC	CASSSRDYSYEQYF
TRBV2	TRBJ2-3	.	.	TGTGCCAGCAGTGAACAGTTACCTCCGACAGATACGCAGTATTTT	CASSEQLPPTDTQYF
TRBV18	TRBJ2-1	.	.	TGTGCCAGCTCACCACCGAGGCGGAGGCAGGTCAATGAGCAGTTCTTC	CASSPPRRRQVNEQFF
TRBV19	TRBJ1-2	.	TRBD1	TGTGCCAGTAGTACGTCCCCGGGACAGTCCTATGGCTACACCTTC	CASSTSPGQSYGYTF
TRBV25-1	TRBJ1-5	.	.	TGTGCCAGCAGTGCTGCGGGGGGGGGAAATCAGCCCCAGCATTTT	CASSAAGGGNQPQHF
TRBV18	TRBJ1-5	.	.	TGTGCCAGCTCACCGGTGCGGGATCAGCCCCAGCATTTT	CASSPVRDQPQHF
TRBV9	TRBJ2-2	.	.	TGTGCCAGCAGCGTAACTACAACCGGGGAGCTGTTTTTT	CASSVTTTGELFF
TRBV10-2	TRBJ2-1	once	TRBD2	TGCGCCAGCAGTGAAGGGCGGGAGAAAATCTACAATGAGCAGTTCTTC	CASSEGREKIYNEQFF
TRBV25-1	TRBJ1-2	.	TRBD1	TGTGCCAGCAGTGAATATAAGGGGGCGGCCTATGGCTACACCTTC	CASSEYKGAAYGYTF
TRBV19	TRBJ2-1	.	TRBD1	TGTGCCAGTACCCCTGTCGGGACAGTCTACAATGAGCAGTTCTTC	CASTPVGTVYNEQFF
TRBV6-6	TRBJ2-2	.	TRBD1	TGTGCCAGCAGTTACCCGACAGGGAGCACCGGGGAGCTGTTTTTT	CASSYPTGSTGELFF
TRBV12-5	TRBJ1-1	.	TRBD1	TGTGCTAGTGGTCCTTCCGGACAGGCCACTGAAGCTTTCTTT	CASGPSGQATEAFF
TRBV27	TRBJ1-2	.	.	TGTGCCAGCAGTTTTGGACAGACCTATGGCTACACCTTC	CASSFGQTYGYTF
TRBV5-5	TRBJ1-3	.	.	TGTGCCAGCACCCGGGGGGGCTCTGGAAACACCATATATTTT	CASTRGGSGNTIYF
TRBV4-1	TRBJ2-1	once	.	TGCGCCAGCAGCCAAGGCCCGGGACTGGCCGGCAATGAGCAGTTCTTC	CASSQGPGLAGNEQFF
TRBV30	TRBJ2-7	.	.	TGTGCCTGGAGTGTACGGCAGGGGTCACCGCTACGGGAGCAGTACTTC	CAWSVRQGSPLREQYF
TRBV9	TRBJ1-3	.	TRBD1	TGTGCCAGCAGCGTAGTGGGGACAGCTGGAAACACCATATATTTT	CASSVVGTAGNTIYF
TRBV7-9	TRBJ2-1	few	TRBD2	TGTGCCAGCAGCGAAGAACTAGCGGGGGCATACAATGAGCAGTTCTTC	CASSEELAGAYNEQFF
TRBV6-2/TRBV6-3	TRBJ2-1	.	TRBD2	TGTGCCAGCAGTTCTCTAGCGGGTCAGAGAGCTGAGCAGTTCTTC	CASSSLAGQRAEQFF
TRBV6-5	TRBJ1-2	.	TRBD1	TGTGCCAGCAGGAGACGGACAGGGGATAGCTATGGCTACACCTTC	CASRRRTGDSYGYTF
TRBV7-6	TRBJ2-7	.	TRBD2	TGTGCCAGCAGTCTGAGTTATGGACTAGCGCAAGAGTACGAGCAGTACTTC	CASSLSYGLAQEYEQYF
TRBV29-1	TRBJ2-3	.	.	TGCAGCATCAGGGAGATGGGGGCAGGGACAGATACGCAGTATTTT	CSIREMGAGTDTQYF
TRBV6-4	TRBJ1-2	.	.	TGTGCCAGTAGAGGGAGCTATGGCTACACCTTC	CASRGSYGYTF
TRBV5-4	TRBJ1-6	.	.	TGTGCCAGCAGCTTGGTGCATGGGGTGCGGGATTCACCCCTCCACTTT	CASSLVHGVRDSPLHF